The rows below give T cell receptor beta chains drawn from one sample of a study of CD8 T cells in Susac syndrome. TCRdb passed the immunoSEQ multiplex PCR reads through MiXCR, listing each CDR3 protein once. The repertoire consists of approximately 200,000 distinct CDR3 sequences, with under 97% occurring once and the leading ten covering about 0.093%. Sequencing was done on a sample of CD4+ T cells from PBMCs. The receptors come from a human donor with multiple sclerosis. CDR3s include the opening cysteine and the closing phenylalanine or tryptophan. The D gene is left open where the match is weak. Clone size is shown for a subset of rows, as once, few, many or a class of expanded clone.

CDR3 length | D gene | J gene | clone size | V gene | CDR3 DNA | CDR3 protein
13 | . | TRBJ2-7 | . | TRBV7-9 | TGTGCCAGCAGCTTAGTACAGGGTCTCGAGCAGTACTTC | CASSLVQGLEQYF
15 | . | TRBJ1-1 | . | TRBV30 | TGTGCCTGGAGTGTCCCCATCGCCATCGGGGAGAAAGCTTTCTTT | CAWSVPIAIGEKAFF
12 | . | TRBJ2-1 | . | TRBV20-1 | TGCAGTGCTAGTTTGACAGTCGATGAGCAGTTCTTC | CSASLTVDEQFF
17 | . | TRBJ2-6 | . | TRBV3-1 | TGTGCCAGCAGCCAAGGGGAGACCCGCTCTGGGGCCAACGTCCTGACTTTC | CASSQGETRSGANVLTF
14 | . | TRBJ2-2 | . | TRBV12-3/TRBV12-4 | TGTGCCAGCAATTCCCGGGTTAACACCGGGGAGCTGTTTTTT | CASNSRVNTGELFF
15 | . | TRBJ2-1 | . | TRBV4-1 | TGCGCCAGCAGCCAAGGGGGCCAGGGTGGGAATGAGCAGTTCTTC | CASSQGGQGGNEQFF
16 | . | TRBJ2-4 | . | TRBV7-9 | TGTGCCAGCAGCTTAGACCCAGGGCTGGCCAAAAACATTCAGTACTTC | CASSLDPGLAKNIQYF
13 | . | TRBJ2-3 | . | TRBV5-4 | TGTGCCAGCAGCAGGCGGGGCACAGATACGCAGTATTTT | CASSRRGTDTQYF
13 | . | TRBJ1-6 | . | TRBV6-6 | TGTGCCAGCAGTTGGGACGGTAATTCACCCCTCCACTTT | CASSWDGNSPLHF
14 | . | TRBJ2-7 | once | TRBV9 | TGTGCCAGCAGCCCCCGGGCCCCCTCCTACGAGCAGTACTTC | CASSPRAPSYEQYF
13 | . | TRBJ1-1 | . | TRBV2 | TGTGCCAGCAGTTTTTTCCTCAGGGAGGGGGCTTTCTTT | CASSFFLREGAFF
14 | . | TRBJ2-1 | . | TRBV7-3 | TGTGCCAGCAGCTTAACATTATCCAACAATGAGCAGTTCTTC | CASSLTLSNNEQFF
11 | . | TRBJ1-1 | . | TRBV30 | TGTGCCTGGAGCGTCACCCCGACGGCTTTCTTT | CAWSVTPTAFF
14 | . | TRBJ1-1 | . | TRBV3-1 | TGTGCCAGCAGCCAAGATAGGGGGAACACTGAAGCTTTCTTT | CASSQDRGNTEAFF
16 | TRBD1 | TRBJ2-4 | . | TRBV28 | TGTGCCAGCAGTGGACCTCAGGGGGCGGCCAAAAACATTCAGTACTTC | CASSGPQGAAKNIQYF
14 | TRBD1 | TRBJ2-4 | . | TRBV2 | TGTGCCAGCAAGCTCCAGGGGGCGGATGGCATTCAGTACTTC | CASKLQGADGIQYF
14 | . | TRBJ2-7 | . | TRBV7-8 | TGTGCCAGCAGTTCGGGCAACGTTAACTACGAGCAGTACTTC | CASSSGNVNYEQYF
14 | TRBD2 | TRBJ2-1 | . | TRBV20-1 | TGCAGTGCAGGGATGGCGGGGGGTCACAATGAGCAGTTCTTC | CSAGMAGGHNEQFF
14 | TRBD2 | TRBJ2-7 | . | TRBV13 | TGTGCCAGCAGCCCCCCCCGGGAGGCTAGGGGGCAGTACTTC | CASSPPREARGQYF
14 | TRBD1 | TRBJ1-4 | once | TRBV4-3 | TGCGCCAGCAGCCAGGTGACAGGGGATGAAAAACTGTTTTTT | CASSQVTGDEKLFF
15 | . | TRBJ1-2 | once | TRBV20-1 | TGCAGTGCTAGAGATTTGGCAGGAAGTCTCTATGGCTACACCTTC | CSARDLAGSLYGYTF
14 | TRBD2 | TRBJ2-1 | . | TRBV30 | TGTGCCTGTAGAGGGACTAGCGGTTACAATGAGCAGTTCTTC | CACRGTSGYNEQFF
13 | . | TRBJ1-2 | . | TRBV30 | TGTGCCTGGAGCGTGAGGGGTTCAGGTGGCTACACCTTC | CAWSVRGSGGYTF
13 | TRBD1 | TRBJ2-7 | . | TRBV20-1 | TGCAGTGCACACCGGACAGGGGACTACGAGCAGTACTTC | CSAHRTGDYEQYF
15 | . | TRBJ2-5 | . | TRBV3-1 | TGTGCCAGCAGCCAAGTCCGGGGGGCCCAAGAGACCCAGTACTTC | CASSQVRGAQETQYF
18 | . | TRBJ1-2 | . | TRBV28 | TGTGCCAGCAGTTTATCCGTCAACCCGCACCAGGGTGGATATGGCTACACCTTC | CASSLSVNPHQGGYGYTF
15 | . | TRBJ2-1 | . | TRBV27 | TGTGCCAGCAGAAGACAGACGAGCTCCTACAATGAGCAGTTCTTC | CASRRQTSSYNEQFF
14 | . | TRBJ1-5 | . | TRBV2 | TGTGCCAGCAGTGCAGAGAGCGGGAATCAGCCCCAGCATTTT | CASSAESGNQPQHF
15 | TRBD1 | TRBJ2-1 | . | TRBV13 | TGTGCCAGCAGCTTAGATGGACAGGGGGTGAATGAGCAGTTCTTC | CASSLDGQGVNEQFF
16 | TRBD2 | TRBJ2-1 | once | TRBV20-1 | TGCAGTGCTAGAGATTCGGGGACTAGCGTCAACAATGAGCAGTTCTTC | CSARDSGTSVNNEQFF
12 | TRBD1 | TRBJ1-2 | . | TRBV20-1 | TGCAGTGCTGGGGGACAGGGGAGTGGCTACACCTTC | CSAGGQGSGYTF
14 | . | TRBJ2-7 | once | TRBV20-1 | TGCAGTGCTAGCCCCACGGGCCCCGTGGACGAGCAGTACTTC | CSASPTGPVDEQYF
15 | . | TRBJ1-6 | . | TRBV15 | TGTGCCACCAGCAGAGATCAGGACAGAAATTCACCCCTCCACTTT | CATSRDQDRNSPLHF
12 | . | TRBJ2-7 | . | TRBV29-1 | TGCAGCGTTGGACAGGTAGGCAACGAGCAGTACTTC | CSVGQVGNEQYF
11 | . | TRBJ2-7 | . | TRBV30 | TGTGCCTGGAGTGTTGTCTACGAGCAGTACTTC | CAWSVVYEQYF